This T cell receptor beta chain was sequenced for a study of CD8+ T cells in alopecia areata. Study-level findings and limits: Many of the expanded lesional clones endured in scalp and blood while on tofacitinib.

Treatment noted: oral pan-JAK inhibitor, 5-10 mg twice daily. Those with alopecia areata gave lesional scalp punch biopsies and peripheral blood. Sorting from PBMCs produced CD4+ and CD8+ T cells. In its sample, this clone was seen a few times. What it binds is not known. RNA, once extracted, was reverse transcribed into cDNA for use as the sequencing template. Assay: immunoSEQ multiplex PCR; the TCRdb copy retains only in-frame clones and omits some. Of fewer than 250,000 clones listed, around two fifths are singletons. This clonotype originated in a human donor with alopecia areata. The starting material was CD4+ T cells sorted from blood, obtained at approximately week 36, from a patient treated with tofacitinib.

The DNA for the CDR3 is TGTGCCAGCTCAGGAGGCACAGATACGCAGTATTTT. This codes for CASSGGTDTQYF. The chain links TRBV18 to TRBJ2-3; D ambiguous. From germline, CDR1 is KGHSH and CDR2 LQKENI. V gave up 5 bases and J gave up 1 base, with 4 bases separating them. CDR3 size: 12 residues.